Included here is one TCR beta chain sequence, with context. Its antigen is not identified. In TCRdb, the 5' RACE reads were re-called with MiXCR into one record per CDR3 protein. The table has about 330,000 distinct CDR3 sequences, around 7.3% seen once. Trimming took off 6 bases at V and 3 bases at J, with 14 bases between the two ends. This CDR3 contains 14 residues. Germline V gives CDR1 SGHDN, CDR2 FVKESK. This entry belongs to a study of T cells after yellow fever vaccination. General study results and limits: Primary-vaccination clones mostly resurfaced post-booster (just under 98% CD4, 85% to 90% CD8). Among all clonotypes, a small share was observed in both CD4 and CD8 compartments.

This material consisted of PBMCs, taken more than 35 days after the first yellow fever vaccination. The chain is built from TRBV14 and TRBJ1-2; TRBD1 is a possible D gene (5 bases). The TCR sequence derives from a man between 18 and 35 years old who received the YFV17D yellow fever vaccine. CDR3 in amino acids: CASSRTGTDYGYTF. The DNA of the CDR3 is TGTGCCAGCAGTCGCACCGGGACCGACTATGGCTACACCTTC. Filled out from reference TRBV14 and TRBJ1-2, the complete variable domain reads EAGVTQFPSHSVIEKGQTVTLRCDPISGHDNLYWYRRVMGKEIKFLLHFVKESKQDESGMPNNRFLAERTGGTYSTLKVQPAELEDSGVYFCASSRTGTDYGYTFGSGTRLTVV.